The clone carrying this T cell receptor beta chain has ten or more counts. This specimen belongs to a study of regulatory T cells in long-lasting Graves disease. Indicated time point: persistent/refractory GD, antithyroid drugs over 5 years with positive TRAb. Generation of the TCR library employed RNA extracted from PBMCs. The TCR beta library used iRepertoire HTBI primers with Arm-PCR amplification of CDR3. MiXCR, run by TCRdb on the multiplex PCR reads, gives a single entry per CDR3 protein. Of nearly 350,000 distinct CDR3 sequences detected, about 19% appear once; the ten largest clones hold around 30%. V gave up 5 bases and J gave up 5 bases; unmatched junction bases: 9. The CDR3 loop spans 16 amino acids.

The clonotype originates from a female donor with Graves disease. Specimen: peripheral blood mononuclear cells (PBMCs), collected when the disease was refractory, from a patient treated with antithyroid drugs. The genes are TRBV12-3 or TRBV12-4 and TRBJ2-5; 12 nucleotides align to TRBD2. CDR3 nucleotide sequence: TGTGCCAGCAGTCCCGGACTAGCGGGGTCCTGGGAGACCCAGTACTTC. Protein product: CASSPGLAGSWETQYF.